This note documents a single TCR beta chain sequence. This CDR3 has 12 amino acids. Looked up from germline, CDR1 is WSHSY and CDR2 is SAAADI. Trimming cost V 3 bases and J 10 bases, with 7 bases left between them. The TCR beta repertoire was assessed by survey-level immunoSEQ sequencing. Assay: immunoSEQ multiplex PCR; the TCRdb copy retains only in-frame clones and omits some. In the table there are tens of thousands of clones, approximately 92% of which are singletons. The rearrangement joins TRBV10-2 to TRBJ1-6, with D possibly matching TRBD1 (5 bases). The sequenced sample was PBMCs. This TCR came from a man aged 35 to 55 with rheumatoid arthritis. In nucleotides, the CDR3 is TGCGCCAGCAGTGACAGGGACTCACCCCTCCACTTT. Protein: CASSDRDSPLHF.